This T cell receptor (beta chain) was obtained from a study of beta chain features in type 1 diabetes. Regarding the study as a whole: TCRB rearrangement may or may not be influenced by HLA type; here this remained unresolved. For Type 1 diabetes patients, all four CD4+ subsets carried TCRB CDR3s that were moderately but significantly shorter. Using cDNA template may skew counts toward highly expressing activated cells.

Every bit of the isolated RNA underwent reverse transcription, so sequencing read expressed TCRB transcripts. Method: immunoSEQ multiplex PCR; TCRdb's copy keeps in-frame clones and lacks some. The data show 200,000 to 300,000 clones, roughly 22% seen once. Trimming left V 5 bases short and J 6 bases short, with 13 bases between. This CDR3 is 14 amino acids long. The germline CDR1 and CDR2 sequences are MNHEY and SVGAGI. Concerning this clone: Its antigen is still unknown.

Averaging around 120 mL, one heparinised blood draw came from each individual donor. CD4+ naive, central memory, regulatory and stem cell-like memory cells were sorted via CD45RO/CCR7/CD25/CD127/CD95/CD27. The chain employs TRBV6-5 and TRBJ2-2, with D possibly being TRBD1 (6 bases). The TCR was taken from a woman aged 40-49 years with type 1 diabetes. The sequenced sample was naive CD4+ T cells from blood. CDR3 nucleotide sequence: TGTGCCAGCAGTGCTCAGGGGTGGGCCGGGGAGCTGTTTTTT. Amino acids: CASSAQGWAGELFF.